This T cell receptor beta chain was retrieved from a study of T cell responses to AZD1222 COVID-19 vaccine (dated by TCRdb to the early 2020s). For the wider study: Because spike-specific TCR depth and breadth did not differ between the two schedules, AZD1222 recipients who got a second dose at roughly 4 weeks were pooled with those who got a second dose at roughly 12 weeks. Enrollment into the trials was organized by age into subgroups of 18-55, 56-69 and 70-plus years, and those subgroups contained roughly 140, 27 and 60 TCR-sequenced participants, respectively. TCR sequencing covered fewer than 250 trial participants: roughly 200 given two doses of AZD1222 and 26 given two doses of MenACWY control vaccine. The full study reports these points: Vaccine-associated CD4 TCRs spanned the whole spike protein, with dominant responses in regions 160-218 and 743-854. A significant rise in spike-specific TCR breadth and depth was observed after two AZD1222 doses relative to day 0 and relative to MenACWY recipients. Because no day 14 peak-response samples were available, repertoires were characterized only after the peak T cell response. Participants were mostly white British and included more females than males, and it was suggested by the authors that clonal diversity may have been underestimated. Conclusions about previously exposed vaccinees are limited, since just a handful of AZD1222 recipients were seropositive for SARS-CoV-2 at baseline. The 56-69-year group was small, and its depth increase did not reach significance, likely because of low power. Reportedly, almost half of the unique spike-specific TCRs recognized epitopes lying outside the regions that are mutated in the B.1.351 and B.1.1.7 variants.

The CDR3 regions of human TCRbeta chains were subjected to immunosequencing. Concerning the study's data processing: TCRs in the repertoires were matched against a reference library of SARS-CoV-2-specific TCRs that had been generated with the MIRA antigen-specificity platform. Breadth was defined as the fraction of unique TCRs that were SARS-CoV-2-associated, and depth was defined as the fraction of total T cells that were SARS-CoV-2-associated. Using the MIRA data, every spike-specific TCR was mapped to the spike region that the TCR reacted to and assigned to either a CD4 or a CD8 class. Log10-transformed breadth and depth values were compared by one-way ANOVA with Sidak's multiple comparisons tests. TCRdb limited this immuneACCESS table to in-frame rearrangements with V and J called. A share of clones is missing; checked studies link under half to unresolved V genes, and the rest is unexplained. The V and J calls and clone size were taken over from that table, and D and trimming were inferred from the DNA. The sample data list some 100,000 clones, and over 75% of these were observed just once. The ten largest account for approximately 1.3% of the sample.

In the case of this clone: It lacks a known antigen. No base qualities exist here, and no much larger clone lies one base off it.

The time point label, as the study defines it: baseline before first vaccination. Vaccinee samples were obtained from the UK trials COV001 and COV002, which included a single-blind randomized controlled phase 2/3 trial of AZD1222 (ChAdOx1 nCoV-19) in healthy adults. For TCRbeta chain sequencing, PBMC samples were collected from trial participants at day 0 and at day 28 after the second dose. V and J are trimmed by 0 bases and 7 bases, and the gene matches miss 12 bases of the junction. The CDR3 starts with the cysteine, ends with the phenylalanine, and has 17 residues. This entry keeps only the CDR3 DNA: 51 bases, framed from base 1. The germline V gene encodes CDR1 MDHEN and CDR2 SYDVKM.

This TCR was recovered from an adult in good health. The starting material was peripheral blood, obtained on day 0 of AZD1222 vaccination. The chain is made from TRBV28 and TRBJ2-7; 10 nucleotides in the junction match TRBD1. The sequence in DNA is TGTGCCAGCAGTTTATGGCGTTGGGGACAGGGGTTGGGTGAGCAGTACTTC. Its coded protein is CASSLWRWGQGLGEQYF.